This T cell receptor beta chain was documented in a study of blood T cell repertoires in COVID-19. Study in general: Some COVID-19 samples were acute and others convalescent; all came from the United States, Italy and Spain. The cDNA or gDNA used as material had been derived from T cells, B-cell-depleted T cells, or PBMCs.

There are 17 residues in the CDR3. Germline loops: CDR1 LGHNA, CDR2 YNFKEQ. Trimming at V came to 1 base and at J to 4 bases, leaving 7 bases not matched to a gene. Original handling: Nucleated cell number was recorded as an estimate derived from reference gene primer amplification. Libraries were prepared by immunoSEQ multiplex PCR; TCRdb keeps only in-frame clonotypes and omits some of them. That table gives V, J and clone size, and the DNA gave D and trimming. The table includes 270,000 or so clones, 89% detected once. The chain is built from TRBV4-2 and TRBJ2-3; 11 nucleotides align to TRBD2. Source material: peripheral blood. The source of this sequence is a woman between 40 and 55 years old who had recovered from COVID-19. The CDR3 is CASSQVPGLADSDTQYF. CDR3 DNA: TGTGCCAGCAGCCAAGTACCGGGACTAGCGGATTCAGATACGCAGTATTTT.